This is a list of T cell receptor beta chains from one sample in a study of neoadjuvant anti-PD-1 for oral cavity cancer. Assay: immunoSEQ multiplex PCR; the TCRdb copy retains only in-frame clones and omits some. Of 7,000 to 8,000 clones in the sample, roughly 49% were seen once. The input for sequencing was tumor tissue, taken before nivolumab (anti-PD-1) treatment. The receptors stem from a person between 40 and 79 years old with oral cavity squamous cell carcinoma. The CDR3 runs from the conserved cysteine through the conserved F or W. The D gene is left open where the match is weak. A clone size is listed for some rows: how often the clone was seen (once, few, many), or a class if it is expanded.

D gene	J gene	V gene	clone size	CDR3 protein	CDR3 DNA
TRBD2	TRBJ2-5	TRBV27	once	CASSSVSEGDPTSTSGGVEETQYF	TGTGCCAGCAGTTCGGTATCGGAAGGGGACCCTACTTCGACTAGCGGGGGGGTGGAAGAGACCCAGTACTTC
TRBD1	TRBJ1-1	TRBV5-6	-	CASSLWTGVRGAEAFF	TGTGCCAGCAGCTTGTGGACAGGGGTACGAGGGGCTGAAGCTTTCTTT
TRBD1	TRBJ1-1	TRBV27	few	CASGRGQREAFF	TGTGCCAGCGGCCGGGGACAGAGAGAAGCTTTCTTT
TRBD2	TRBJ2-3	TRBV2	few	CASTQRSGSSTDTQYF	TGTGCCAGCACCCAACGAAGCGGGAGTAGCACAGATACGCAGTATTTT
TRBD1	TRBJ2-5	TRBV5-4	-	CASSLKVTGQETQYF	TGTGCCAGCAGCTTGAAGGTGACAGGGCAAGAGACCCAGTACTTC
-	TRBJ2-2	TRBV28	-	CASSLISGVAGELFF	TGTGCCAGCAGCCTTATTTCGGGGGTCGCCGGGGAGCTGTTTTTT
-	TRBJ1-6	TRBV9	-	CASSNGGFDSPLHF	TGTGCCAGCTCAAATGGTGGTTTCGATTCACCCCTCCACTTT
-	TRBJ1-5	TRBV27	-	CASSLSKRTGQYRPQHF	TGTGCCAGCAGTTTATCGAAACGAACAGGGCAATACCGGCCCCAGCATTTT
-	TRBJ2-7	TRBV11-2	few	CASSLKTYEQYF	TGTGCCAGCAGCTTAAAGACCTACGAGCAGTACTTC
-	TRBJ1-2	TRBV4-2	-	CASSQDHSTDIYGYTF	TGTGCCAGCAGCCAAGATCACTCGACGGATATCTATGGCTACACCTTC
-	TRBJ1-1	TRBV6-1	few	CASRDPGKAFF	TGTGCCAGCAGGGACCCGGGGAAAGCTTTCTTT
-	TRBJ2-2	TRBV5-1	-	CASMGTNTGELFF	TGCGCCAGCATGGGGACGAACACCGGGGAGCTGTTTTTT
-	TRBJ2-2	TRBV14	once	CASSRTGPGELFF	TGTGCCAGCAGCCGGACGGGGCCCGGGGAGCTGTTTTTT
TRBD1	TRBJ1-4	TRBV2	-	CASREDRFNEKLFF	TGTGCCAGCAGGGAGGACAGGTTTAATGAAAAACTGTTTTTT
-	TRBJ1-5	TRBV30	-	CAWADRHDQPQHF	TGTGCCTGGGCCGACAGGCATGATCAGCCCCAGCATTTT
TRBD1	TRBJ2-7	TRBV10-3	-	CAIKGTGGNEQYF	TGTGCCATCAAAGGGACAGGGGGCAACGAGCAGTACTTC
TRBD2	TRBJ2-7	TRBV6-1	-	CASRTSGGFYEQYF	TGTGCCAGCAGAACTAGCGGGGGGTTCTACGAGCAGTACTTC
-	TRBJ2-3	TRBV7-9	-	CASSLTTSTDTQYF	TGTGCCAGCAGCTTAACAACCAGCACAGATACGCAGTATTTT
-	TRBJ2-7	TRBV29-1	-	CSVVAGTHEQYF	TGCAGCGTTGTAGCAGGGACCCACGAGCAGTACTTC
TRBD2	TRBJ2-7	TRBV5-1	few	CASSTGLAGGFFGEQYF	TGCGCCAGCAGCACCGGACTAGCGGGAGGGTTCTTCGGCGAGCAGTACTTC
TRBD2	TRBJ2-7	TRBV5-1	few	CASSLEPGSTSGGAYEQYF	TGCGCCAGCAGCTTGGAACCCGGGAGTACTAGCGGGGGAGCCTACGAGCAGTACTTC
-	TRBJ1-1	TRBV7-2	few	CASSLDGGTEAFF	TGTGCCAGCAGCTTAGATGGAGGCACTGAAGCTTTCTTT
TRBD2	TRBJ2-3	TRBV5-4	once	CASSQDQAGVSTQYF	TGTGCCAGCAGCCAAGATCAAGCGGGGGTTTCTACGCAGTATTTT
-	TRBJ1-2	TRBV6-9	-	CASSPRERGYTF	TGTGCCAGCAGTCCTCGGGAAAGGGGCTACACCTTC
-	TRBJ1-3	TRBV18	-	CASSPSLRRDDGYTIYF	TGTGCCAGCTCACCGTCCCTTAGACGAGATGACGGATACACCATATATTTT
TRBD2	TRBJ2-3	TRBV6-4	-	CASSDSRLAGTSTDTQYF	TGTGCCAGCAGTGACTCAAGACTAGCGGGAACTAGCACAGATACGCAGTATTTT
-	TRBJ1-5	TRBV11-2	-	CASSLRGSQPQHF	TGTGCCAGCAGCTTACGGGGGAGTCAGCCCCAGCATTTT
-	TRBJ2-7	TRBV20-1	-	CSARRAGEQYF	TGCAGCGCAAGGCGGGCCGGTGAGCAGTACTTC
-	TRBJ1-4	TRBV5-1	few	CASSSGGGGEKLFF	TGCGCCAGCAGCTCCGGGGGTGGCGGTGAAAAACTGTTTTTT
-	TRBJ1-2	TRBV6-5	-	CASSYSSAAGYTF	TGTGCCAGCAGTTACTCCAGTGCAGCTGGCTACACCTTC
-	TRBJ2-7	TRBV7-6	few	CASSLSSGAREQYF	TGTGCCAGCAGCTTATCTTCGGGGGCCCGGGAGCAGTACTTC
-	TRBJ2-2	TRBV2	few	CASSEASGASGELFF	TGTGCCAGCAGTGAGGCCTCGGGGGCGTCGGGGGAGCTGTTTTTT
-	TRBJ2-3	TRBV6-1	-	CASRPGSRSYTQYF	TGTGCCAGCAGACCCGGGTCCCGTTCGTATACGCAGTATTTT
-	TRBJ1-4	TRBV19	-	CASSILAGGSEKLFF	TGTGCCAGTAGTATTCTGGCGGGGGGTAGTGAAAAACTGTTTTTT
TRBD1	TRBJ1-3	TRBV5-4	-	CASSLGQGASGNTIYF	TGTGCCAGCAGCTTAGGGCAGGGGGCGTCTGGAAACACCATATATTTT
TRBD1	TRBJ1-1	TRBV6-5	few	CASSSQGASTEAFF	TGTGCCAGCAGTTCACAGGGGGCTAGCACTGAAGCTTTCTTT
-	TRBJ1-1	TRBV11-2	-	CASSFPRQNTEAFF	TGTGCCAGCAGTTTCCCCCGGCAGAACACTGAAGCTTTCTTT
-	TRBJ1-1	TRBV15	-	CATTWTWDTEAFF	TGTGCCACCACTTGGACCTGGGACACTGAAGCTTTCTTT
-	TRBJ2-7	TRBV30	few	CAWSAGQRLSYEQYF	TGTGCCTGGAGTGCGGGACAACGGCTCTCCTACGAGCAGTACTTC
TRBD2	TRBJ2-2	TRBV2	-	CASGKTSGRALTGELFF	TGTGCCAGCGGCAAGACTAGCGGGAGGGCCCTCACCGGGGAGCTGTTTTTT
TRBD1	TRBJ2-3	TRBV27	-	CASSPTRPGQKTDTQYF	TGTGCCAGCAGTCCTACCCGACCGGGACAGAAGACAGATACGCAGTATTTT
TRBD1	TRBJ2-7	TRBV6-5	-	CATKDRGGYEQYF	TGTGCCACCAAGGACAGGGGGGGCTACGAGCAGTACTTC
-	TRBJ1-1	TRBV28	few	CASRVNRAGNTEAFF	TGTGCCAGCAGAGTCAACAGGGCGGGCAACACTGAAGCTTTCTTT
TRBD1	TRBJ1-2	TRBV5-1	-	CASSLRDSPNYGYTF	TGCGCCAGCAGCCTTCGGGACAGTCCTAACTATGGCTACACCTTC
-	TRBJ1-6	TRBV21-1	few	CASSGRDSSYNSPLHF	TGTGCCAGCAGCGGGAGGGACAGCTCCTATAATTCACCCCTCCACTTT
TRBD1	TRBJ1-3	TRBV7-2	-	CASSLARGLSGNTIYF	TGTGCCAGCAGCTTAGCCAGGGGGCTATCTGGAAACACCATATATTTT
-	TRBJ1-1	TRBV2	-	CASSVRLLQAEAFF	TGTGCCAGCAGTGTGCGGCTCTTGCAGGCTGAAGCTTTCTTT
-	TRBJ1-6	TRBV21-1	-	CASSRRQGKRHNSPLHF	TGTGCCAGCAGCAGGAGACAGGGTAAGAGGCATAATTCACCCCTCCACTTT
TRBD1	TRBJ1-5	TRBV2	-	CASSRGQGGNQPQHF	TGTGCCAGCAGTCGGGGACAGGGTGGCAATCAGCCCCAGCATTTT
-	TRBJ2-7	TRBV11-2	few	CASSLRSRVYEQYF	TGTGCCAGCAGCTTAAGGAGCAGGGTCTACGAGCAGTACTTC
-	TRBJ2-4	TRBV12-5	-	CASGLGPLIGKNIQYF	TGTGCTAGTGGTTTGGGGCCCCTGATAGGCAAAAACATTCAGTACTTC
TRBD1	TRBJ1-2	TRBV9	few	CASSVDRTGGGYTF	TGTGCCAGCAGCGTAGATAGGACAGGGGGTGGCTACACCTTC
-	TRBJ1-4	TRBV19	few	CASRDEKLFF	TGTGCCAGTAGGGATGAAAAACTGTTTTTT